These 5 T cell receptor beta chains were sequenced from one sample in a study of blood T cell repertoires in COVID-19. The protocol was immunoSEQ multiplex PCR, while the TCRdb copy is restricted to in-frame clones and leaves out a portion. The sample lists tens of thousands of clones, roughly 90% occurring once. Sample: peripheral blood. Receptors originate from a human donor in a cohort sampled during active COVID-19.

This rearrangement joins TRBV3-1 (or the pseudogene TRBV3-2) to TRBJ1-4; D uncertain. This CDR3 has 14 residues. The ends were cut back, 4 bases at V and 5 bases at J, with 11 bases in the middle. Germline V CDR1 and CDR2: LGHDT, YNNKEL (reference sequence). CDR3 sequence (DNA): TGTGCCAGCAGCCTTGGCGCGGAGAATGAAAAACTGTTTTTT. This encodes CASSLGAENEKLFF.

CDR3 sequence reads: CASSLAVRRTAAGYTF. The CDR3 DNA reads TGTGCCAGCAGCTTGGCGGTGCGGAGGACCGCCGCTGGCTACACCTTC. This sequence joins TRBV5-6 and TRBJ1-2; no reliable D call. V was pared by 0 bases and J by 7 bases, with 19 bases between. The germline gives CDR1 SGHDT, CDR2 YYEEEE. CDR3 length: 16 amino acids.

The J gene is TRBJ2-1, the V gene TRBV3-1 (or the pseudogene TRBV3-2); 7 bases line up with TRBD2. After removal of 2 bases from V and 0 bases from J, the junction contained 1 base not matched to a gene. This CDR3 is 15 amino acids long. CDR1 and CDR2 from the germline V gene are LGHDT and YNNKEL (reference sequence). The CDR3 coding sequence is TGTGCCAGCAGCCAACCGGGGGGCTCCTACAATGAGCAGTTCTTC. It specifies CASSQPGGSYNEQFF.

The chain is built from TRBV18 and TRBJ2-7; tentative D call: TRBD1 (5 bases). The V gene's germline CDR1 is KGHSH and CDR2 LQKENI. V gave up 3 bases and J gave up 3 bases, with 6 bases separating them. The CDR3 is 12 residues long. For the CDR3, the DNA is TGTGCCAGCTCACCGGGGCACTACGAGCAGTACTTC. Amino acid sequence: CASSPGHYEQYF.

The CDR3 region has the DNA TGTGCCAGTAGTACTTTCCCTACAGGGGGCGCGGATCAGCCCCAGCATTTT. It yields the protein CASSTFPTGGADQPQHF. The rearrangement links TRBV19 to TRBJ1-5, with 9 bases fitting TRBD1. Germline CDR1 is LNHDA and CDR2 is SQIVND (reference sequence). J lost 5 bases, V lost 4 bases, and 12 bases had no gene match. CDR3 size: 17 residues.